The rows below give T cell receptor beta chains drawn from one sample of a study of cytomegalovirus exposure and HLA in healthy donors. The protocol was immunoSEQ multiplex PCR, while the TCRdb copy is restricted to in-frame clones and leaves out a portion. The sample lists approximately 140,000 clones; roughly 80% were seen once. Input material: PBMCs. The source of these receptors is a woman aged 50 to 60 in good health and CMV-seropositive. Each CDR3 is given with its conserved first and last residue. Each record gives: J gene, V gene, clone size, D gene, CDR3 protein, CDR3 DNA. D genes are given only for firm matches. Clone size is stated in some rows and not others, as once, few, many or a class when expanded.

j_call: TRBJ1-1; v_call: TRBV7-2; clone_size: .; d_call: .; cdr3_aa: CASSHPPGGWTEAFF; cdr3_nt: TGTGCCAGCAGCCACCCGCCCGGGGGTTGGACTGAAGCTTTCTTT
j_call: TRBJ1-1; v_call: TRBV7-2; clone_size: .; d_call: .; cdr3_aa: CASSLRPGLNTEAFF; cdr3_nt: TGTGCCAGCAGCTTAAGACCAGGGTTAAACACTGAAGCTTTCTTT
j_call: TRBJ1-2; v_call: TRBV2; clone_size: .; d_call: .; cdr3_aa: CASSEGDTNIYGYTF; cdr3_nt: TGTGCCAGCAGTGAGGGGGACACAAATATCTATGGCTACACCTTC
j_call: TRBJ1-3; v_call: TRBV9; clone_size: once; d_call: TRBD1; cdr3_aa: CASSVGDSSGNTIYF; cdr3_nt: TGTGCCAGCAGCGTTGGGGACAGCTCTGGAAACACCATATATTTT
j_call: TRBJ2-3; v_call: TRBV29-1; clone_size: once; d_call: .; cdr3_aa: CSVRQGPDTQYF; cdr3_nt: TGCAGCGTTCGCCAGGGTCCCGATACGCAGTATTTT
j_call: TRBJ2-7; v_call: TRBV2; clone_size: .; d_call: .; cdr3_aa: CASRQDPSYEQYF; cdr3_nt: TGTGCCAGCAGACAGGACCCGTCCTACGAGCAGTACTTC
j_call: TRBJ2-1; v_call: TRBV5-1; clone_size: .; d_call: .; cdr3_aa: CASSSERATYNEQFF; cdr3_nt: TGCGCCAGCAGCTCGGAGAGGGCGACCTACAATGAGCAGTTCTTC
j_call: TRBJ1-6; v_call: TRBV6-6; clone_size: .; d_call: .; cdr3_aa: CASSPEGLRNNSPLHF; cdr3_nt: TGTGCCAGCAGTCCCGAAGGACTGAGGAATAATTCACCCCTCCACTTT
j_call: TRBJ2-1; v_call: TRBV19; clone_size: .; d_call: TRBD2; cdr3_aa: CASALWGGSASYNEQFF; cdr3_nt: TGTGCCAGTGCTCTATGGGGCGGGAGCGCCTCCTACAATGAGCAGTTCTTC
j_call: TRBJ2-5; v_call: TRBV9; clone_size: .; d_call: .; cdr3_aa: CASSAPWGGAEETQYF; cdr3_nt: TGTGCCAGCAGCGCCCCCTGGGGGGGGGCAGAAGAGACCCAGTACTTC
j_call: TRBJ1-1; v_call: TRBV7-9; clone_size: .; d_call: .; cdr3_aa: CASSLRETTEAFF; cdr3_nt: TGTGCCAGCAGCTTAAGGGAGACGACTGAAGCTTTCTTT
j_call: TRBJ1-2; v_call: TRBV19; clone_size: few; d_call: .; cdr3_aa: CASTPSPRGSGYTF; cdr3_nt: TGTGCCAGTACCCCAAGTCCCAGGGGCAGTGGCTACACCTTC
j_call: TRBJ1-6; v_call: TRBV4-3; clone_size: .; d_call: .; cdr3_aa: CASSSATVGSPLHF; cdr3_nt: TGCGCCAGCAGCTCCGCGACAGTCGGTTCACCCCTCCACTTT
j_call: TRBJ2-5; v_call: TRBV5-5; clone_size: .; d_call: TRBD2; cdr3_aa: CASSLKLAGAYQETQYF; cdr3_nt: TGTGCCAGCAGCTTGAAGCTAGCGGGGGCGTACCAAGAGACCCAGTACTTC
j_call: TRBJ2-3; v_call: TRBV5-1; clone_size: .; d_call: .; cdr3_aa: CASSLNPGRSTDTQYF; cdr3_nt: TGCGCCAGCAGCTTAAACCCAGGCCGTAGCACAGATACGCAGTATTTT
j_call: TRBJ2-7; v_call: TRBV15; clone_size: .; d_call: TRBD2; cdr3_aa: CATGRDYTDEQYF; cdr3_nt: TGTGCCACGGGTCGGGACTACACCGACGAGCAGTACTTC
j_call: TRBJ1-5; v_call: TRBV6-1; clone_size: .; d_call: .; cdr3_aa: CASSEMGQGSQPQHF; cdr3_nt: TGTGCCAGCAGTGAAATGGGCCAGGGTAGTCAGCCCCAGCATTTT
j_call: TRBJ1-1; v_call: TRBV5-1; clone_size: .; d_call: TRBD1; cdr3_aa: CASSTAGQVGAEAFF; cdr3_nt: TGCGCCAGCAGCACCGCGGGACAGGTAGGGGCTGAAGCTTTCTTT
j_call: TRBJ1-5; v_call: TRBV15; clone_size: .; d_call: TRBD1; cdr3_aa: CATRGTRGLRPQHF; cdr3_nt: TGTGCCACCAGGGGAACCAGGGGGCTTAGGCCCCAGCATTTT
j_call: TRBJ2-1; v_call: TRBV5-1; clone_size: .; d_call: TRBD2; cdr3_aa: CASNRRAAGGPDEQFF; cdr3_nt: TGCGCCAGCAACCGTCGGGCAGCGGGGGGGCCCGATGAGCAGTTCTTC